The sequence of this T cell receptor beta chain was determined in a study of cytomegalovirus exposure and HLA in healthy donors. Study-level points and caveats: A classifier reportedly called cytomegalovirus status with high sensitivity and specificity.

Details on this clone: Its specificity is unknown.

Germline V gives CDR1 SGHTA, CDR2 FQGTGA. The J segment lost 3 bases and the V segment lost 1 base, leaving 10 bases of the junction unmatched. The CDR3 extends over 18 amino acids. While the first cohort had fewer than 850 subjects, the donors belonged to the separate validation cohort of about 110 subjects. The repertoire was sequenced with immunoSEQ multiplex PCR; TCRdb's copy has only in-frame clones and lacks some. Among 200,000 to 300,000 clones listed, about 90% were seen once. V usage is TRBV7-3 and J usage is TRBJ2-3, with 10 bases aligning to TRBD2. The source is a woman younger than 45 in good health and CMV-seronegative. The sample taken for sequencing was PBMCs. In DNA, the CDR3 is TGTGCCAGCAGCTTAATAGGGGCAGCTAGCGGGAGTACAGATACGCAGTATTTT. Protein sequence: CASSLIGAASGSTDTQYF.